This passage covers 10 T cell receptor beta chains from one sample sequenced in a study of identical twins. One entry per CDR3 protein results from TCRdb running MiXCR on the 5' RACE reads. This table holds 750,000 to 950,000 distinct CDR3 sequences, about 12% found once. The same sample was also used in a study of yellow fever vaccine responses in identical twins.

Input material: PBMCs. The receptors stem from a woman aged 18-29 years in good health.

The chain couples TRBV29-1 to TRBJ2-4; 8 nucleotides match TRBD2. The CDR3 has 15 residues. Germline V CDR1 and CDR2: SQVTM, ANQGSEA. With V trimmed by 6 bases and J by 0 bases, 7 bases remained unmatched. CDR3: CSVGYSGVAKNIQYF. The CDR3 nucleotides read TGCAGCGTAGGTTATAGCGGGGTAGCCAAAAACATTCAGTACTTC.

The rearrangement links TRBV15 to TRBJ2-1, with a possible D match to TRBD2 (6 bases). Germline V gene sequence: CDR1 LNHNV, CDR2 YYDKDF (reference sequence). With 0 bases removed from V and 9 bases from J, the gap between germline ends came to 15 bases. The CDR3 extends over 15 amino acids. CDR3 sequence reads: CATSRDLRDSGEQFF. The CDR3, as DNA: TGTGCCACCAGCAGAGACCTCCGGGACTCTGGTGAGCAGTTCTTC.

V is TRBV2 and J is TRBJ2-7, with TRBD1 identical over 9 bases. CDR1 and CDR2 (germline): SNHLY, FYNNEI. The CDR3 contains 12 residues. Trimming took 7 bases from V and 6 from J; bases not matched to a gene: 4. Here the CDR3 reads CASTGTGSEQYF. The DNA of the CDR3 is TGTGCCAGCACCGGGACAGGGAGCGAGCAGTACTTC. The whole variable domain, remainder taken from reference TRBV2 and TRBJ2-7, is EPEVTQTPSHQVTQMGQEVILRCVPISNHLYFYWYRQILGQKVEFLVSFYNNEISEKSEIFDDQFSVERPDGSNFTLKIRSTKLEDSAMYFCASTGTGSEQYFGPGTRLTVT.

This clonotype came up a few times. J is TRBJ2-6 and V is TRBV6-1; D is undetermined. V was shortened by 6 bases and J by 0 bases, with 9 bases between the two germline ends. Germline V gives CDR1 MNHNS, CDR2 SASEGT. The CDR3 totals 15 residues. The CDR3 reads CASSRDRSGANVLTF. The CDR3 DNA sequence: TGTGCCAGCAGCCGTGACCGCTCTGGGGCCAACGTCCTGACTTTC.

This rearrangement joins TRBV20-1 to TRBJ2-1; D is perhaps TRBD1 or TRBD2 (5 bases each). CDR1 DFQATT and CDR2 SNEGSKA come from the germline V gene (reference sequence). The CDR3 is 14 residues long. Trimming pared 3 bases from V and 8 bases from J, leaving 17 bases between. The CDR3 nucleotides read TGCAGTGCTAGCGGGGCACCGACGGTCGATGAGCAGTTCTTC. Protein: CSASGAPTVDEQFF.

This chain's CDR3 is CASSLGGIYSEQYF. The DNA for the CDR3 is TGTGCCAGCAGTTTAGGCGGGATATATTCCGAGCAGTACTTC. This sequence joins TRBV27 and TRBJ2-7; perhaps TRBD2 as D (6 bases). The length of the CDR3 is 14 residues. V was cut by 2 bases and J by 6 bases, with 14 bases left in between. Germline V gene data show CDR1 as MNHEY and CDR2 as SMNVEV (reference sequence).

The DNA of the CDR3 is TGTGCCAGCAGCTTATCGCCAGCCTACGAGCAGTACGTC. It is translated as CASSLSPAYEQYV. V usage is TRBV7-2 and J usage is TRBJ2-7; D not resolved. The CDR3 spans 13 residues. V was shortened by 2 bases and J by 2 bases, with 7 bases between the two germline ends. In germline, CDR1 is SGHTA, CDR2 FQGNSA.

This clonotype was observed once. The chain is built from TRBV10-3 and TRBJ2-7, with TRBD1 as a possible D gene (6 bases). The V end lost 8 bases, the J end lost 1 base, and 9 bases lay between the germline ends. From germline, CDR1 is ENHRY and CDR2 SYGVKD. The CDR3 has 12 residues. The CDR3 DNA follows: TGTGCCATCGCTACAGGGTCCTACGAGCAGTACTTC. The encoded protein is CAIATGSYEQYF.

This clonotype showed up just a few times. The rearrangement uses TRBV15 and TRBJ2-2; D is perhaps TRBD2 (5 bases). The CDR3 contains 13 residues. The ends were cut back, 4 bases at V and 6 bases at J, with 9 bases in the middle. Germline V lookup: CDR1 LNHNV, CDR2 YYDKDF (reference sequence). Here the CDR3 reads CATSITSAGELFF. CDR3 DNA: TGTGCCACCAGCATCACTAGTGCCGGGGAGCTGTTTTTT. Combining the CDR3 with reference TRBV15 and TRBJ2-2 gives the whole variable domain DAMVIQNPRYQVTQFGKPVTLSCSQTLNHNVMYWYQQKSSQAPKLLFHYYDKDFNNEADTPDNFQSRRPNTSFCFLDIRSPGLGDTAMYLCATSITSAGELFFGEGSRLTVL.

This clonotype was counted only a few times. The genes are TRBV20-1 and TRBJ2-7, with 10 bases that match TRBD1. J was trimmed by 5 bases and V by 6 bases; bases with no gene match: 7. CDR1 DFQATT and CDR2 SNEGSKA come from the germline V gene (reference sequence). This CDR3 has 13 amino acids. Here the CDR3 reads CSAGGTGDHEQYV. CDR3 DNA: TGCAGTGCCGGGGGGACAGGGGACCACGAGCAGTACGTC.